This T cell receptor beta chain derives from a study of blood T cells in healthy people across ages. Study overall: Researchers report that template switching captured about one barcoded beta molecule per two T cells.

Worth noting for this clonotype: What it recognizes is unknown.

The CDR3 runs to 13 residues. Trimming left V 2 bases short and J 2 bases short, with 9 bases between. In germline, CDR1 is GTSNPN, CDR2 SVGIG (reference sequence). Study findings and constraints: Among T cells, TCR beta diversity per million cells dropped roughly linearly as age rose. Strong correlation linked observed beta diversity and percent naive T cells.

Alongside a J-beta primer mix, a sample-barcoded 5' primer served in a second PCR lasting about 6 to 12 cycles. A template-switch adaptor that had 12 random nucleotides put a tag on each cDNA molecule. TCRdb reprocessed the 5' RACE reads via MiXCR and lists one record per CDR3 protein. The sample yields about 1.7 million distinct CDR3 sequences, 25% to 30% seen once. Sequencing was performed on blood. The origin of this receptor is a woman in her 30s in good health. The gene calls are TRBV30 and TRBJ1-2; the D is unclear. The CDR3 coding sequence is TGTGCCTGGAGTCTGGCAGCGAACTATGGCTACACCTTC. The encoded protein is CAWSLAANYGYTF.